The subject of this entry is one T cell receptor beta chain. The data derive from a study of naive and memory T cell subsets. CDR1 GTSNPN and CDR2 SVGIG come from the germline V gene (reference sequence). The CDR3 consists of 13 residues. The beta constant-region primer was an equimolar mix of two oligonucleotides covering TRBC1 and TRBC2. In TCRdb, the UMI-ligation and nested PCR reads were re-called with MiXCR into one record per CDR3 protein. The sample has 150,000 or so distinct CDR3 sequences, approximately 15% seen once. This sequence was found in a human donor in good health. This chain joins TRBV30 and TRBJ2-7; 9 bases map to TRBD1. What was sequenced was naive CD4+ T cells from blood. This chain's CDR3 is CTFSPGQGYEQYF. Here the CDR3 DNA reads TGTACCTTTTCACCGGGACAGGGCTACGAGCAGTACTTC.